This entry lists 24 T cell receptor beta chains sequenced from one sample in a study of T cell repertoires in cytomegalovirus infection. These receptors' targets are unknown. TCRdb ran MiXCR on the reads and lists one entry per CDR3 protein. The table has hundreds of thousands of distinct CDR3 sequences, roughly 36% seen once. Sequencing was performed on cultured PBMCs, taken from culture after CMV antigen stimulation. The receptors were gathered from a human donor in good health (CMV status not recorded). Some clones in this sample may be carry-over from other donors' samples.

This clonotype was seen more than once but under ten times. This chain joins TRBV7-9 and TRBJ2-1, with 12 bases fitting TRBD2. V was pared by 7 bases and J by 9 bases, with 10 bases of the junction left unmatched. This CDR3 is 15 amino acids long. Looked up from germline, CDR1 is SEHNR and CDR2 is FQNEAQ (reference sequence). This CDR3 reads CASKSGTSGSVEQFF. The CDR3 nucleotides read TGTGCCAGCAAATCCGGGACTAGCGGGTCTGTTGAGCAGTTCTTC.

The J gene is TRBJ2-5, the V gene TRBV12-3 or TRBV12-4, with 10 nucleotides matching TRBD1. This CDR3 has 15 residues. The V and J ends lost 6 bases and 1 base, in that order; junction bases with no gene match: 5. The CDR3, as DNA: TGTGCCAGCAGCCCCGGACAGGGGGTCCAAGAGACCCAGTACTTC. Its protein is CASSPGQGVQETQYF.

The chain recombines TRBV5-1 with TRBJ1-1; D ambiguous. This CDR3 contains 15 residues. The V gene's germline CDR1 is SGHRS and CDR2 YFSETQ. Trimming took off 6 bases at V and 1 base at J, with 16 bases between the two ends. CDR3 protein: CASTDRPGQNTEAFF. CDR3 in DNA: TGCGCCAGCACTGATAGACCCGGTCAGAACACTGAAGCTTTCTTT.

This clonotype was observed a few times. The chain has TRBV10-3 and TRBJ2-7; D gene unclear. CDR1 is ENHRY and CDR2 is SYGVKD in the germline V gene. The CDR3 is 14 amino acids. The V end was cut by 2 bases, the J end by 3 bases, with 11 bases between. The chain's CDR3 is CAISEDKSVYEQYF. Written as DNA, the CDR3 is TGTGCCATCAGTGAGGACAAATCCGTCTACGAGCAGTACTTC.

The V call is TRBV30, the J call TRBJ1-1; 8 bases are a match to TRBD1. Germline V gives CDR1 GTSNPN, CDR2 SVGIG (reference sequence). V was clipped by 5 bases and J by 5 bases; unmatched bases: 7. The CDR3 spans 13 residues. The CDR3 region has the DNA TGTGCCTGGGGTTCCGACAGGGGTACTGAAGCTTTCTTT. Translated: CAWGSDRGTEAFF.

This clonotype occurred many times. The genes are TRBV7-2 and TRBJ2-1; D not resolved. This CDR3 spans 16 amino acids. The germline V gene has CDR1 SGHTA and CDR2 FQGNSA. V shed 1 base and J shed 4 bases, with 14 bases lying between them. The CDR3 region is CASSLGPMMVYNEQFF. The CDR3 nucleotides read TGTGCCAGCAGCTTAGGCCCCATGATGGTTTACAATGAGCAGTTCTTC.

The table lists this clonotype with a few counts. The chain carries TRBV7-2 and TRBJ2-3, with 12 bases matching TRBD2. With V trimmed by 4 bases and J by 5 bases, 10 bases remained unmatched. Germline V gives CDR1 SGHTA, CDR2 FQGNSA. CDR3 length equals 17 residues. The CDR3 region has the DNA TGTGCCAGCAGCTCCCAAGCTAGCGGGGGGGCTGTAGATACGCAGTATTTT. This codes for CASSSQASGGAVDTQYF.

This clonotype was counted at least ten times. This sequence joins TRBV6-1 and TRBJ2-3, with 10 bases aligning to TRBD2. CDR1 is MNHNS, CDR2 SASEGT, per germline. This CDR3 contains 16 residues. With 3 bases clipped from V and 2 bases from J, the junction kept 5 bases outside the gene matches. The CDR3 here is CASSDPSGGLTDTQYF. The CDR3 DNA is TGTGCCAGCAGTGATCCTAGCGGGGGCCTCACAGATACGCAGTATTTT.

The chain uses TRBV6-2 or TRBV6-3 and TRBJ2-7, with a possible D match to TRBD1 (6 bases). Germline V lookup: CDR1 MNHEY, CDR2 SVGEGT. The CDR3 loop spans 16 amino acids. V lost 1 base to trimming and J lost 0 bases, with 13 bases between them. The DNA for the CDR3 is TGTGCCAGCAGTTACTTGGTACAGGGATCCTCCTACGAGCAGTACTTC. It yields the protein CASSYLVQGSSYEQYF.

The J gene is TRBJ2-3, the V gene TRBV20-1; the match to TRBD1 covers 10 bases. Germline CDR1 reads DFQATT; CDR2 reads SNEGSKA (reference sequence). V was clipped by 5 bases and J by 2 bases; unmatched bases: 4. This CDR3 has 14 amino acids. CDR3 coding DNA: TGCAGTGCTGGACAGGGGGGGAACACAGATACGCAGTATTTT. As protein: CSAGQGGNTDTQYF.

This chain uses TRBV5-1 with TRBJ2-5; D gene unclear. Germline CDR1 reads SGHRS; CDR2 reads YFSETQ. The CDR3 is 15 amino acids. Trimming removed 0 bases at V and 5 bases at J, with 14 bases between. In DNA, the CDR3 is TGCGCCAGCAGCTTGGAAGGCTCCTCAGAGGAGACCCAGTACTTC. This translates into CASSLEGSSEETQYF.

This clonotype was detected only a few times. This sequence joins TRBV10-3 and TRBJ1-3; unclear D gene. Trimming took off 4 bases at V and 12 bases at J, with 13 bases between the two ends. The length of the CDR3 is 12 residues. In germline, CDR1 is ENHRY, CDR2 SYGVKD. The CDR3 sequence is CAISGREPNIYF. The CDR3 DNA reads as TGTGCCATCAGTGGAAGAGAACCCAACATATATTTT.

This clonotype was counted between two and nine times. V and J are TRBV6-1 and TRBJ1-2; D call uncertain. This CDR3 is built from 13 residues. Germline assignment: CDR1 MNHNS and CDR2 SASEGT. Trimming took off 5 bases at V and 1 base at J, with 8 bases between the two ends. CDR3 protein: CASSKQNNYGYTF. DNA of the CDR3: TGTGCCAGCAGTAAACAGAATAACTATGGCTACACCTTC.

This clonotype has more than one count but fewer than ten. The CDR3 DNA reads as TGCAGTGCTAGATATGGGGAACGGGCTGAAGCTTTCTTT. Translated: CSARYGERAEAFF. The V and J genes are TRBV20-1 and TRBJ1-1; D remains ambiguous. This CDR3 has 13 residues. CDR1 DFQATT and CDR2 SNEGSKA come from the germline V gene (reference sequence). The germline V and J ends were trimmed by 2 bases and 6 bases, with 13 bases remaining between them.

This rearrangement joins TRBV20-1 to TRBJ1-1; no clear D. Germline CDR1 reads DFQATT; CDR2 reads SNEGSKA (reference sequence). There are 13 residues in the CDR3. Trimming stripped 4 bases from V and 4 bases from J, with 13 bases between. Here the CDR3 DNA reads TGCAGTGCTAATCTTTTTTGGGCCACTGAAGCTTTCTTT. Protein product: CSANLFWATEAFF.

This clonotype has at least ten counts. V and J are TRBV7-2 and TRBJ1-2, with a weak D call TRBD1 (5 bases). V lost 4 bases to trimming and J lost 4 bases, with 13 bases between them. The V gene's germline CDR1 is SGHTA and CDR2 FQGNSA. The length of the CDR3 is 14 residues. The CDR3 region is CASSSLGQLYGYTF. CDR3 sequence (DNA): TGTGCCAGCAGCTCCCTGGGGCAGCTCTATGGCTACACCTTC.

The chain is built from TRBV12-3 or TRBV12-4 and TRBJ2-7, with TRBD2 as a possible D gene (6 bases). Trimming pared 3 bases from V and 4 bases from J, leaving 10 bases between. The length of the CDR3 is 13 residues. DNA of the CDR3: TGTGCCAGCAGTTTTGGGACTCCGTACGAGCAGTACTTC. Protein: CASSFGTPYEQYF.

V and J are TRBV18 and TRBJ2-3; D is undetermined. CDR1 is KGHSH and CDR2 is LQKENI in the germline V gene. The CDR3 runs 18 residues. V dropped 1 base and J dropped 0 bases, with 17 bases sitting between them. In DNA form, the CDR3 reads TGTGCCAGCTCACCACGAGGAAAGGCCGCTTATAGCACAGATACGCAGTATTTT. This codes for CASSPRGKAAYSTDTQYF.

The rearrangement links TRBV4-1 to TRBJ1-5; D gene uncertain. From germline, CDR1 is MGHRA and CDR2 YSYEKL. The CDR3 is made up of 13 amino acids. Trimming shortened V by 1 base and J by 2 bases, and 3 bases separated the two germline ends. The CDR3 loop reads CASSQVRNQPQHF. Written as DNA, the CDR3 is TGCGCCAGCAGCCAAGTCCGCAATCAGCCCCAGCATTTT.

The rearrangement links TRBV7-2 to TRBJ2-3; D is undetermined. Per germline, CDR1 SGHTA and CDR2 FQGNSA. V lost 1 base and J lost 2, with 10 bases in between. This CDR3 contains 15 residues. CDR3 amino acids: CASSLGALLTDTQYF. The CDR3, as DNA: TGTGCCAGCAGCTTAGGCGCTCTTCTCACAGATACGCAGTATTTT.

This chain uses TRBV20-1 with TRBJ1-1; D gene ambiguous. The V gene lost 6 bases and the J gene lost 1 base, with 18 bases spanning the gap. Germline loops: CDR1 DFQATT, CDR2 SNEGSKA (reference sequence). The CDR3 covers 15 residues. CDR3 loop: CSALMWNLGNTEAFF. The CDR3 DNA is TGCAGTGCGCTCATGTGGAACCTCGGGAACACTGAAGCTTTCTTT.

This clonotype was counted only a few times. V is TRBV12-3 or TRBV12-4 and J is TRBJ1-5; 7 bases line up with TRBD1. This CDR3 region has 14 residues. Losses at the gene ends were 6 bases for V and 3 bases for J; bases not matched to a gene: 5. CDR3 region: CASSPTGHNQPQHF. Written as DNA, the CDR3 is TGTGCCAGCAGCCCGACAGGGCACAATCAGCCCCAGCATTTT.

At least ten counts were recorded for this clonotype. This chain uses TRBV7-2 with TRBJ1-2, with unresolved D. CDR3 length: 14 amino acids. Germline-derived CDR1 and CDR2 are SGHTA and FQGNSA. The germline V and J ends were trimmed by 5 bases and 1 base, with 11 bases remaining between them. CDR3 coding DNA: TGTGCCAGCAGCACCCACGGGCTTAACTATGGCTACACCTTC. Translation: CASSTHGLNYGYTF.

This clonotype was counted between two and nine times. This rearrangement joins TRBV6-6 to TRBJ2-1; D is possibly TRBD2 (6 bases). This CDR3 spans 17 amino acids. CDR1 MNHNY and CDR2 SVGAGI come from the germline V gene (reference sequence). Trimming shortened V by 2 bases and J by 8 bases, and 22 bases separated the two germline ends. The CDR3 DNA is TGTGCCAGCAGTTACCTTGTATTCGACCCGCGGAGGGATGAGCAGTTCTTC. It is translated as CASSYLVFDPRRDEQFF.